The 32 T cell receptor beta chains given below trace back to one sample, sequenced in a study of tumor-infiltrating lymphocytes in oesophageal squamous cell carcinoma. TCRdb reanalysed the PCR reads using MiXCR and keeps one entry per CDR3 protein. This sample has some 15,000 distinct CDR3 sequences, with 58% found just once. Sequenced sample: esophageal tumor tissue. These TCRs come from a female donor with esophageal squamous cell carcinoma.

V gene TRBV7-3 combines with J gene TRBJ2-3; 10 bases agree with TRBD1. Gene TRBJ2-7 matches the end of the DNA better, so the J call may be wrong. CDR1 and CDR2 from the germline V gene are SGHTA and FQGTGA. The CDR3 contains 16 residues. DNA of the CDR3: TGTGCCAGCAGCCGATCGACAGGGGGCTTTGGGAGTGAGCAGTACTTC. Translation: CASSRSTGGFGSEQYF.

This clonotype is categorized as medium-sized. This rearrangement joins TRBV7-3 to TRBJ1-5; 7 nucleotides line up with TRBD1. The CDR3 contains 14 residues. V was clipped by 5 bases and J by 2 bases; unmatched bases: 3. Germline V gene data show CDR1 as SGHTA and CDR2 as FQGTGA. The CDR3: CASSPGGRNQPQHF. CDR3 nucleotides: TGTGCCAGCAGCCCAGGGGGACGCAATCAGCCCCAGCATTTT.

The CDR3: CASSFGGTYEQYF. The CDR3 DNA is TGTGCCAGCAGCTTCGGCGGGACCTACGAGCAGTACTTC. The chain employs TRBV11-2 and TRBJ2-5; a possible D gene is TRBD2 (6 bases). The DNA end is more similar to TRBJ2-7, so the J call may be wrong. CDR1 and CDR2 (germline): SGHAT, FQNNGV. CDR3 length: 13 residues.

This clonotype showed up many times. J is TRBJ1-2 and V is TRBV19, with D possibly matching TRBD1 (6 bases). Trimming stripped 5 bases from V and 3 bases from J, with 16 bases between. CDR3 size: 15 residues. CDR1 LNHDA and CDR2 SQIVND come from the germline V gene (reference sequence). DNA for the CDR3: TGTGCCAGTAGTCCCACAGGGAGGACTCACTATGGCTACACCTTC. This translates into CASSPTGRTHYGYTF.

The chain employs TRBV7-6 and TRBJ2-7, with D unresolved. Germline V CDR1 and CDR2: SGHVS, FNYEAQ. The CDR3 loop spans 13 amino acids. Trimming took off 2 bases at V and 5 bases at J, with 10 bases between the two ends. The CDR3 nucleotides read TGTGCCAGCAGCTTATCTTTGGGGAACGAGCAGTACTTC. It specifies CASSLSLGNEQYF.

At least ten counts were recorded for this clonotype. It is likely a read error, because the conserved phenylalanine at the end of the CDR3 is missing. It is unclear where the CDR3 begins or ends on the DNA, so no DNA is shown, and the CDR3 is as TCRdb lists it. The chain is built from TRBV6-1 and TRBJ2-6; the D segment call TRBD1 is taken from the table without a DNA check. Per the germline V gene, CDR1 is MNHNS and CDR2 is SASEGT. The length of the CDR3 is 10 amino acids, counting both ends. The CDR3 here is CASSKFRQGA.

This clonotype was observed once. The gene calls are TRBV2 and TRBJ2-5, with a possible D match to TRBD2 (5 bases). The germline V gene encodes CDR1 SNHLY and CDR2 FYNNEI. This CDR3 region has 12 residues. V lost 3 bases to trimming and J lost 10 bases, with 12 bases between them. Here the CDR3 reads CASSDPPRGQYF. CDR3 nucleotide sequence: TGTGCCAGCAGTGACCCCCCCCGGGGCCAGTACTTC. The whole variable domain, filled in from reference TRBV2 and TRBJ2-5, reads EPEVTQTPSHQVTQMGQEVILRCVPISNHLYFYWYRQILGQKVEFLVSFYNNEISEKSEIFDDQFSVERPDGSNFTLKIRSTKLEDSAMYFCASSDPPRGQYFGPGTRLLVL.

The V call is TRBV7-6, the J call TRBJ2-7; D possibly matches TRBD1 or TRBD2 (5 bases each). Germline CDR1 is SGHVS and CDR2 is FNYEAQ. The CDR3 has 15 amino acids. V dropped 0 bases and J dropped 1 base, with 10 bases sitting between them. This CDR3 is CASSLAGVRSYEQYF. The CDR3 nucleotides read TGTGCCAGCAGCTTAGCGGGGGTCAGATCCTACGAGCAGTACTTC.

This clonotype showed up just once. The conserved closing phenylalanine or tryptophan is absent in this CDR3, likely reflecting a read error. The limits of the CDR3 on the DNA are not certain, so only TCRdb's listed CDR3 is given. The chain recombines TRBV14 with TRBJ2-7; the DNA was not used to check the table's D call, TRBD2. The CDR3 adds up to 18 amino acids, both ends counted. Germline CDR1 is SGHDN and CDR2 is FVKESK. The CDR3 is CASSPRTSGFGETQYFGS.

The chain employs TRBV19 and TRBJ2-4, with D maybe TRBD2 (5 bases). Germline CDR1 and CDR2: LNHDA and SQIVND (reference sequence). Trimming pared 3 bases from V and 13 bases from J, leaving 22 bases between. This CDR3 region has 15 residues. The CDR3 nucleotides read TGTGCCAGTAGTATGGAGGACTTTGGGTACAATGAGCAGTACTTC. The encoded protein is CASSMEDFGYNEQYF.

As to this clonotype: One end of the junction does not line up with germline, which may come from a read error. CDR3 region: CASSPGGPDTQNF. The CDR3 DNA is TGTGCCAGCAGCCCGGGGGGTCCAGATACGCAGAATTTT. The V call is TRBV7-4, the J call TRBJ2-3; 7 nucleotides match TRBD2. Germline V gives CDR1 SGHVT, CDR2 SQSDAQ. This CDR3 has 13 amino acids. The whole variable domain, remainder taken from reference TRBV7-4 and TRBJ2-3, is GAGVSQSPRYKVAKRGRDVALRCDSISGHVTLYWYRQTLGQGSEVLTYSQSDAQRDKSGRPSGRFSAERPERSVSTLKIQRTEQGDSAVYLCASSPGGPDTQNFGPGTRLTVL.

The chain uses TRBV6-1 and TRBJ2-3; D is undetermined. The J call may be wrong; the DNA end is better matched by TRBJ2-7. The CDR3 is 15 residues long. Germline V gives CDR1 MNHNS, CDR2 SASEGT. Written as DNA, the CDR3 is TGTGCCAGCAGTGAAATTGTCTCACTTCGCTACGAGCAGTACTTC. This encodes CASSEIVSLRYEQYF.

The V gene is TRBV7-3, the J gene TRBJ2-7, with D possibly being TRBD1 or TRBD2 (6 bases each). Gene TRBJ2-1 matches the end of the DNA better, so the J call may be wrong. This CDR3 is built from 15 residues. Germline V gene lookup returns CDR1 SGHTA and CDR2 FQGTGA. CDR3 protein: CASSSIGGSYNEQFF. The CDR3 DNA sequence: TGTGCCAGCAGCAGTATAGGGGGGTCCTACAATGAGCAGTTCTTC.

V usage is TRBV7-3 and J usage is TRBJ1-3, with TRBD1 as a possible D gene (5 bases). Germline CDR1 reads SGHTA; CDR2 reads FQGTGA. Trimming removed 5 bases at V and 4 bases at J, with 9 bases between. CDR3 size: 13 residues. The CDR3 DNA is TGTGCCAGCAGCCCCGCAGGGGGAAACACCATATATTTT. Translated: CASSPAGGNTIYF.

This clonotype was detected only a few times. The CDR3 spells CASSGSSSYEQYF. In DNA, the CDR3 is TGTGCCAGCAGCGGGTCCAGCTCCTACGAGCAGTACTTC. This sequence joins TRBV12-3 or TRBV12-4 and TRBJ2-7; D is uncertain. Trimming removed 6 bases from V and 0 bases from J, with 9 bases in between. The CDR3 has 13 amino acids.

This rearrangement joins TRBV7-2 to TRBJ2-2; D possibly corresponds to TRBD1 (5 bases). The CDR3 is made up of 15 amino acids. Between the trimmed V and J ends, which lost 4 bases and 6 bases, there was a span of 15 bases. Germline-derived CDR1 and CDR2 are SGHTA and FQGNSA. This chain's CDR3 is CASSSLQGSSGELFF. The CDR3, as DNA: TGTGCCAGCAGCTCCTTGCAGGGTAGTTCCGGGGAGCTGTTTTTT.

Concerning this clonotype itself: This may come from a read error, since a much larger clone is one base off. The CDR3 coding sequence is TGTGCCAGCAGCTCCAGGACCGGGACAGGGACTCGCAATGAGCAGTACTTC. Amino acids: CASSSRTGTGTRNEQYF. The genes are TRBV7-6 and TRBJ2-7, with 9 bases aligning to TRBD1. The V and J ends lost 4 bases and 7 bases, in that order; junction bases with no gene match: 17. There are 17 residues in the CDR3. Looked up from germline, CDR1 is SGHVS and CDR2 is FNYEAQ.

This clonotype has just one count. The chain recombines TRBV7-9 with TRBJ2-3; 7 nucleotides line up with TRBD1. The length of the CDR3 is 15 residues. Germline V gives CDR1 SEHNR, CDR2 FQNEAQ (reference sequence). The V segment lost 5 bases and the J segment 0 bases; nucleotides outside the gene matches: 5. The CDR3 spells CASSPRQGSTDTQYF. CDR3 DNA sequence: TGTGCCAGCAGCCCACGACAGGGAAGCACAGATACGCAGTATTTT. Full variable domain (remainder filled in from reference TRBV7-9 and TRBJ2-3): DTGVSQNPRHKITKRGQNVTFRCDPISEHNRLYWYRQTLGQGPEFLTYFQNEAQLEKSRLLSDRFSAERPKGSFSTLEIQRTEQGDSAMYLCASSPRQGSTDTQYFGPGTRLTVL.

The chain couples TRBV12-3 or TRBV12-4 to TRBJ2-1; D remains unclear. The DNA matches TRBJ2-5 better at its end, which makes the J call doubtful. The CDR3 consists of 12 residues. The CDR3 reads CASSGHQETQYF. In DNA form, the CDR3 reads TGTGCCAGCAGTGGACACCAAGAGACCCAGTACTTC.

CDR3 bases: TGTGCCAGCAGCTTAGTGGACACCGGGGAGCTGTTTTTT. Protein sequence: CASSLVDTGELFF. The V call is TRBV7-6, the J call TRBJ2-2; unclear D gene. The length of the CDR3 is 13 residues. Germline V CDR1 and CDR2: SGHVS, FNYEAQ. The V and J ends lost 1 base and 3 bases respectively, with 3 bases between them.

In this sample, this clonotype turned up many times. This sequence joins TRBV5-4 and TRBJ1-6; TRBD1 might be the D (6 bases). Trimming removed 4 bases from V and 8 bases from J, with 19 bases in between. The CDR3 contains 16 residues. Germline CDR1 SGHNT, CDR2 YYREEE (reference sequence). CDR3 nucleotides: TGTGCCAGCAGCCCCATTGGGGGGGGCGCGGATTCACCCCTCCACTTT. This gives the protein CASSPIGGGADSPLHF.

The chain recombines TRBV7-2 with TRBJ2-1, with 7 positions matching TRBD1. V was pared by 4 bases and J by 0 bases, with 6 bases of the junction left unmatched. The germline V gene has CDR1 SGHTA and CDR2 FQGNSA. The CDR3 sequence is 16 residues long. The CDR3 protein is CASSSTRQGSYNEQFF. In nucleotides, the CDR3 is TGTGCCAGCAGCTCCACTCGACAGGGCTCCTACAATGAGCAGTTCTTC.

Concerning this clonotype itself: It is unclear where the CDR3 begins or ends on the DNA, so no DNA is shown, and the CDR3 is as TCRdb lists it. This chain links TRBV7-5 with TRBJ2-5; no check of the table's D call, TRBD2, against the DNA was made. TRBV7-5 is a listed pseudogene. The CDR3 sequence runs 21 residues, both termini included. The CDR3 sequence is CISVPETLWTSGDPNGNEQFF.

CDR3 in amino acids: CASAQGARTEAFF. Written as DNA, the CDR3 is TGTGCCAGTGCACAGGGGGCGCGGACTGAAGCTTTCTTT. V gene TRBV27 combines with J gene TRBJ2-3; TRBD1 aligns across 9 bases. TRBJ1-1 explains the end of the DNA better; the J call may be wrong. Germline V gives CDR1 MNHEY, CDR2 SMNVEV (reference sequence). The CDR3 totals 13 residues.

The chain links TRBV6-6 to TRBJ2-4; D may be TRBD1 (5 bases). The DNA end favors TRBJ2-7, so the J call may be wrong. CDR1 is MNHNY, CDR2 SVGAGI, per germline (reference sequence). The CDR3 consists of 13 residues. The CDR3 here is CASSFQGPYEQYF. The DNA for the CDR3 is TGTGCCAGCAGTTTTCAGGGCCCCTACGAGCAGTACTTC.

The CDR3 nucleotides read TGTGCCAGCAGATGGGACAGGGCCGCCTACGAGCAGTACTTC. It codes for CASRWDRAAYEQYF. The chain has TRBV6-2 or TRBV6-3 and TRBJ2-7; 9 bases are a match to TRBD1. This CDR3 has 14 amino acids. The germline CDR1 and CDR2 sequences are MNHEY and SVGEGT. The trim removed 6 bases at V and 2 bases at J, leaving 5 bases unmatched.

The chain recombines TRBV7-6 with TRBJ2-7; D possibly corresponds to TRBD1 (6 bases). The CDR3 sequence is 15 residues long. Germline CDR1 is SGHVS and CDR2 is FNYEAQ. The V end lost 1 base, the J end lost 3 bases, and 13 bases lay between the germline ends. The DNA of the CDR3 is TGTGCCAGCAGCTTAGTGCCAGGGGAAGGCTACGAGCAGTACTTC. Its translation: CASSLVPGEGYEQYF.

Of note for this clonotype: This may arise from a read error, as a much more abundant clone is one base away. This chain links TRBV27 with TRBJ1-6; the D gene is possibly TRBD1 (6 bases). Trimming pared 2 bases from V and 0 bases from J, leaving 14 bases between. Germline V gene lookup returns CDR1 MNHEY and CDR2 SMNVEV (reference sequence). This CDR3 is 18 amino acids long. CDR3 region: CASSLRDTGSSYNSPLHF. CDR3 DNA: TGTGCCAGCAGTTTAAGGGACACAGGGAGCTCCTATAATTCACCCCTCCACTTT.

The chain links TRBV7-3 to TRBJ1-2, with 9 bases aligning to TRBD1. The CDR3 extends over 14 amino acids. In germline, CDR1 is SGHTA, CDR2 FQGTGA. V dropped 5 bases and J dropped 3; count of bases not matched to a gene: 4. The CDR3 loop reads CASSLTGGDYGYTF. CDR3 nucleotide sequence: TGTGCCAGCAGCCTCACAGGGGGCGACTATGGCTACACCTTC.

The rearrangement uses TRBV6-1 and TRBJ2-1, with 8 nucleotides matching TRBD1. The CDR3 consists of 15 residues. Germline lookup yields CDR1 MNHNS and CDR2 SASEGT. The V and J ends lost 6 bases and 6 bases, in that order; junction bases with no gene match: 10. The CDR3 reads CASRRTGFEFNEQFF. The CDR3, as DNA: TGTGCCAGCAGGAGGACAGGGTTCGAGTTCAATGAGCAGTTCTTC.

In this sample, this clonotype is medium-sized. This may be a read error, as it is one base from a much larger clone. This chain joins TRBV7-2 and TRBJ2-7; perhaps TRBD1 as D (6 bases). The germline V gene encodes CDR1 SGHTA and CDR2 FQGNSA. Deletions cut 4 bases from V and 7 bases from J, with 26 bases between. The CDR3 runs to 17 residues. CDR3 in DNA: TGTGCCAGCAGCTCCCCCGTAGGGGGACGAGGGTCCGATGAGCAGTACTTC. This sequence encodes CASSSPVGGRGSDEQYF.

The chain couples TRBV11-1 to TRBJ2-3; D remains unclear. The CDR3 runs to 14 residues. From germline, CDR1 is SGHAT and CDR2 FQDESV (reference sequence). The V gene lost 7 bases and the J gene lost 0 bases, with 11 bases spanning the gap. DNA for the CDR3: TGTGCCAGCAACCCGACAAGTAGCACAGATACGCAGTATTTT. Translation: CASNPTSSTDTQYF.